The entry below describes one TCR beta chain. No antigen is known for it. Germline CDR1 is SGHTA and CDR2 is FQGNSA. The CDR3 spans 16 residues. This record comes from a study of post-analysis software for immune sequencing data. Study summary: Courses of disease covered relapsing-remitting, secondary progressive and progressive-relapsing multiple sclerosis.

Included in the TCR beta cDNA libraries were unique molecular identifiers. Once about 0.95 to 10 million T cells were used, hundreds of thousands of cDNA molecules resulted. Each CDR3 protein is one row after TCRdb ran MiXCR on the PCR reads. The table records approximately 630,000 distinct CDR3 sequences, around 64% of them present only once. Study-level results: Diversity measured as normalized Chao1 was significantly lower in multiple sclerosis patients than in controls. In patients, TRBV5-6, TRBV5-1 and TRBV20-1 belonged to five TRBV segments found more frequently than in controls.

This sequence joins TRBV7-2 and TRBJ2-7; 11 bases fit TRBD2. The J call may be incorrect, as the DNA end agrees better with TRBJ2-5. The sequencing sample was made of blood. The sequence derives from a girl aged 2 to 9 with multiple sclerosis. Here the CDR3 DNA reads TGTGCCAGCAGCTTAGTAGCGGTAGCGGGGGGGAAGACCCAGTACTTC. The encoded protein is CASSLVAVAGGKTQYF.